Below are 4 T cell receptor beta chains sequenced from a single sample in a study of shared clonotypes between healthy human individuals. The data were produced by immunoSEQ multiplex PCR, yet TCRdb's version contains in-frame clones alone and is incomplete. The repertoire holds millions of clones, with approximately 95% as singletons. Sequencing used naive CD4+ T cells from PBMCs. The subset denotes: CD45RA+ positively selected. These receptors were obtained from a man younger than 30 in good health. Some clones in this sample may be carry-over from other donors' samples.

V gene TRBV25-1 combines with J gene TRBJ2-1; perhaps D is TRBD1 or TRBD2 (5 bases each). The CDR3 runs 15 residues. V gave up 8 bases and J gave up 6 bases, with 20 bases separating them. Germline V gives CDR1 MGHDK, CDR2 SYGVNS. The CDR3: CASSAGTKVINEQFF. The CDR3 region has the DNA TGTGCCAGCTCTGCCGGGACGAAAGTGATCAATGAGCAGTTCTTC.

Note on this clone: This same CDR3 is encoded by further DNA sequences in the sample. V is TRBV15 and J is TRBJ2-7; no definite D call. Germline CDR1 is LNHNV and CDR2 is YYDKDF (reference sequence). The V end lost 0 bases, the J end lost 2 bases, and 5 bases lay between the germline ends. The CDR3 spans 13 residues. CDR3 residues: CATSRDNPYEQYF. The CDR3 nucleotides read TGTGCCACCAGCAGAGATAATCCCTACGAGCAGTACTTC.

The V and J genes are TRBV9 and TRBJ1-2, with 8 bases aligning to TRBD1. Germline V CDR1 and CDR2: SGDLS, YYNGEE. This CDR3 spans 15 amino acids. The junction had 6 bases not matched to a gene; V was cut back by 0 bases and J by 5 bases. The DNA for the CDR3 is TGTGCCAGCAGCGTAGGAGGACAGGGAGGATATGGCTACACCTTC. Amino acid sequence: CASSVGGQGGYGYTF.

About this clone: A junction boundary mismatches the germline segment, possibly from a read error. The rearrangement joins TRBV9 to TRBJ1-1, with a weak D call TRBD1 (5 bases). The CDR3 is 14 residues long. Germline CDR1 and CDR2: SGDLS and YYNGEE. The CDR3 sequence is CASSVDWLGASGVF. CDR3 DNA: TGTGCCAGCAGCGTAGATTGGTTAGGGGCCTCGGGGGTCTTT.